The rows below give T cell receptor beta chains drawn from one sample of a study of post-analysis software for immune sequencing data. TCRdb processed the PCR reads anew with MiXCR; each CDR3 protein has one entry. The sample comprises more than 350,000 distinct CDR3 sequences, 39% of which are singletons, and approximately 7.6% rests with the top ten. The source material was blood. These receptors all stem from a girl under 10 years old with multiple sclerosis. Both conserved end residues are part of each CDR3. The D gene is left open where the match is weak. Clone size, where shown, is once, few, many, or a class for clones that have expanded.

CAGSEGGYVNEQFF	TGCGCCGGCAGTGAGGGGGGATATGTCAATGAGCAGTTCTTC	few	TRBV10-2	TRBJ2-1	NA
CASSPIAGTGVIGKQYF	TGTGCCAGCTCGCCAATAGCCGGGACAGGGGTGATTGGTAAGCAGTACTTC	few	TRBV18	TRBJ2-5	TRBD1
CASSTLSDRSPGSRYF	TGCGCCAGCAGCACCCTGTCTGACAGGTCTCCAGGGTCGCGGTACTTC	NA	TRBV5-1	TRBJ2-7	NA
CARTGEVEQFF	TGTGCCAGGACAGGGGAGGTTGAGCAGTTCTTC	few	TRBV12-3/TRBV12-4	TRBJ2-1	TRBD1
CSARGPGSTQYF	TGCAGTGCTCGGGGGCCCGGGAGTACGCAGTATTTT	NA	TRBV20-1	TRBJ2-3	NA
CASRLPMGQPQHF	TGTGCCAGCCGATTACCGATGGGGCAGCCCCAGCATTTT	NA	TRBV6-6	TRBJ1-5	NA
CASSSGQLMNTEAFF	TGCGCCAGCAGCTCAGGACAGCTCATGAACACTGAAGCTTTCTTT	few	TRBV5-1	TRBJ1-1	NA
CSAPRSGEKQPQHF	TGCAGTGCTCCCAGGAGCGGGGAGAAACAGCCCCAGCATTTT	NA	TRBV20-1	TRBJ1-5	NA
CSARHPSNTEAFF	TGCAGCGCCAGACATCCCTCGAACACTGAAGCTTTCTTT	few	TRBV29-1	TRBJ1-1	NA
CSVVPRDSYEQYF	TGCAGCGTTGTTCCCCGGGACTCCTACGAGCAGTACTTC	few	TRBV29-1	TRBJ2-7	NA
CASSPKGTHNEQFF	TGTGCCAGCAGCCCAAAAGGGACCCACAATGAGCAGTTCTTC	NA	TRBV9	TRBJ2-1	NA
CASSYIGGEQYF	TGTGCCAGCAGCTACATTGGTGGCGAGCAGTACTTC	NA	TRBV7-7	TRBJ2-7	NA
CASRTGISYNEQFF	TGTGCCAGCCGCACCGGGATATCCTACAATGAGCAGTTCTTC	few	TRBV28	TRBJ2-1	NA
CASSFSDSLNGYTF	TGTGCCAGCAGTTTCTCGGACAGCCTTAATGGCTACACCTTC	few	TRBV12-3/TRBV12-4	TRBJ1-2	NA
CASSLGQVEWDEQFF	TGTGCCAGCAGCCTGGGACAGGTGGAATGGGATGAGCAGTTCTTC	NA	TRBV7-3	TRBJ2-1	TRBD1
CSAGTGKDPDTQYF	TGCAGCGCCGGGACAGGAAAAGACCCAGATACGCAGTATTTT	NA	TRBV29-1	TRBJ2-3	TRBD1
CASSLSRDLPYGYTF	TGTGCCAGCAGCTTAAGTCGGGACTTGCCCTATGGCTACACCTTC	NA	TRBV7-8	TRBJ1-2	NA
CATSDWTSGITNEQFF	TGTGCCACCAGTGACTGGACTAGCGGGATTACAAATGAGCAGTTCTTC	NA	TRBV24-1	TRBJ2-1	TRBD2
CASSPHHSFDGEQFF	TGTGCCAGCAGCCCCCATCATAGCTTCGATGGTGAGCAGTTCTTC	NA	TRBV28	TRBJ2-1	NA
CASSSTSAHTDTQYF	TGTGCCAGCAGCTCAACTAGCGCTCACACAGATACGCAGTATTTT	NA	TRBV7-2	TRBJ2-3	TRBD2
CASTGETDTQYF	TGTGCCAGCACCGGGGAGACAGATACGCAGTATTTT	few	TRBV3-1	TRBJ2-3	NA
CASSLATTSSYEQYF	TGTGCCAGCAGCTTAGCGACGACATCTTCCTACGAGCAGTACTTC	NA	TRBV11-1	TRBJ2-7	NA
CASSSSRDYWDTQYF	TGTGCCAGCAGTTCATCCCGGGACTACTGGGATACGCAGTATTTT	few	TRBV28	TRBJ2-3	TRBD2
CSLGRGGFF	TGCAGCCTCGGCCGGGGAGGGTTCTTC	NA	TRBV29-1	TRBJ2-1	NA
CASSPSGLSYEQYF	TGCGCCAGCAGCCCTAGCGGCCTCTCCTACGAGCAGTACTTC	NA	TRBV5-1	TRBJ2-7	TRBD2
CSARGASGISLAKNIQYF	TGCAGTGCTAGAGGGGCTAGCGGGATTTCCCTAGCCAAAAACATTCAGTACTTC	few	TRBV20-1	TRBJ2-4	TRBD2
CSARDSVSGANVLTF	TGCAGTGCTAGGGACAGCGTCTCTGGGGCCAACGTCCTGACTTTC	few	TRBV20-1	TRBJ2-6	NA
CASSAPGGTYYEQYF	TGTGCCAGCAGTGCTCCAGGGGGAACTTATTACGAGCAGTACTTC	NA	TRBV2	TRBJ2-7	TRBD1
CASSVDVSGGMTSYEQYF	TGCGCCAGCAGCGTTGACGTTTCGGGGGGGATGACCTCCTACGAGCAGTACTTC	few	TRBV5-1	TRBJ2-7	TRBD2
CASSFAPGRGEDTQYF	TGCGCCAGCAGCTTTGCGCCCGGTAGGGGCGAGGATACGCAGTATTTT	NA	TRBV5-1	TRBJ2-3	NA
CSARVSSRDPRGNEQFF	TGCAGTGCTAGAGTATCAAGCCGGGACCCGAGAGGCAATGAGCAGTTCTTC	NA	TRBV20-1	TRBJ2-1	NA
CASSTGREQFF	TGTGCCAGCAGCACCGGACGCGAGCAGTTCTTC	few	TRBV9	TRBJ2-1	NA
CASTLGNYGYTF	TGTGCCAGCACCCTTGGAAACTATGGCTACACCTTC	NA	TRBV5-5	TRBJ1-2	NA
CASSFHLQGILSNQPQHF	TGTGCCAGCAGTTTTCATCTACAGGGGATCTTAAGCAATCAGCCCCAGCATTTT	NA	TRBV28	TRBJ1-5	TRBD1
CAGSYSGSGETQYF	TGTGCCGGCAGTTACTCAGGCAGCGGAGAGACCCAGTACTTC	NA	TRBV6-5	TRBJ2-5	NA
CASSARGGPNNEQFF	TGTGCCAGCAGCGCCAGGGGGGGCCCCAACAATGAGCAGTTCTTC	NA	TRBV7-8	TRBJ2-1	NA
CASSQDPGGNQPQHF	TGCGCCAGCAGCCAAGACCCAGGGGGCAATCAGCCCCAGCATTTT	few	TRBV4-1	TRBJ1-5	NA